Listed here is a single T cell receptor beta chain. This sample was taken from a study of cytomegalovirus exposure and HLA in healthy donors. Trimming cost V 0 bases and J 7 bases, with 13 bases left between them. Germline-derived CDR1 and CDR2 are SGHAT and FQNNGV. The CDR3 spans 15 residues. 13 Jbeta primers and 60 Vbeta primers were used for the PCR. The protocol was immunoSEQ multiplex PCR, while the TCRdb copy is restricted to in-frame clones and leaves out a portion. Of approximately 120,000 clones listed, 77% are singletons. The chain combines TRBV11-2 with TRBJ1-3; D remains unclear. This clonotype originated in a woman in her thirties or forties in good health and CMV-seropositive. The specimen sequenced was PBMCs. The CDR3 loop reads CASSLEVSSRNTIYF. In DNA form, the CDR3 reads TGTGCCAGCAGCTTAGAGGTCAGTTCCAGGAACACCATATATTTT. The variable domain in full, completed from reference TRBV11-2 and TRBJ1-3, reads EAGVAQSPRYKIIEKRQSVAFWCNPISGHATLYWYQQILGQGPKLLIQFQNNGVVDDSQLPKDRFSAERLKGVDSTLKIQPAKLEDSAVYLCASSLEVSSRNTIYFGEGSWLTVV.